Sequencing of this T cell receptor beta chain was carried out in a study of shared clonotypes between healthy human individuals. The germline V gene encodes CDR1 LNHDA and CDR2 SQIVND (reference sequence). Between the trimmed V and J ends, which lost 2 bases and 3 bases, there was a span of 15 bases. The CDR3 spans 16 residues. Some clones are missing from TCRdb's copy, which holds only in-frame ones; the method was immunoSEQ multiplex PCR. The sample comprises roughly 1.5 million clones, 98% of which are singletons, and approximately 0.45% rests with the top ten. V gene TRBV19 combines with J gene TRBJ2-3; D remains unclear. Specimen: naive CD4+ T cells sorted from blood. The subset here: CD45RA+ positively selected. The TCR originated in a man younger than 40 in good health. CDR3 sequence reads: CASSISRVVATDTQYF. As DNA, the CDR3 is TGTGCCAGTAGTATATCCCGGGTGGTAGCAACAGATACGCAGTATTTT.